These 8 T cell receptor beta chains were sequenced from one sample in a study of blood T cells in healthy people across ages. Together with a sample-barcoded 5' primer, a J-beta primer mix was included in a second PCR lasting roughly 6 to 12 cycles. TCRdb ran MiXCR on the 5' RACE reads and lists one entry per CDR3 protein. The sample carries 650,000 to 800,000 distinct CDR3 sequences, 40% to 65% recorded once. Sequenced input: blood. These receptors originate from a woman aged 80 or over in good health.

The chain couples TRBV7-9 to TRBJ2-1, with 7 positions matching TRBD1. This CDR3 contains 15 residues. The germline V gene encodes CDR1 SEHNR and CDR2 FQNEAQ (reference sequence). V gave up 5 bases and J gave up 7 bases; unmatched junction bases: 11. The CDR3 sequence is CASSPQGTSGNEQFF. The CDR3 bases are TGTGCCAGCAGCCCACAGGGGACCTCGGGAAATGAGCAGTTCTTC.

This chain links TRBV4-3 with TRBJ2-6; D unresolved. The CDR3 is 13 residues long. Germline values: CDR1 LGHNA, CDR2 YSLEER. Trimming left V 1 base short and J 3 bases short, with 1 base between. In nucleotides, the CDR3 is TGCGCCAGCAGCCAAGTTGGGGCCAACGTCCTGACTTTC. Protein: CASSQVGANVLTF.

The sample holds one count of this clonotype. This CDR3 is CASKLFQRGGDTQYF. DNA of the CDR3: TGTGCCAGCAAATTGTTCCAGCGGGGGGGTGATACGCAGTATTTT. The V gene is TRBV27, the J gene TRBJ2-3; 10 nucleotides agree with TRBD2. Germline V CDR1 and CDR2: MNHEY, SMNVEV (reference sequence). This CDR3 has 15 residues. After removal of 7 bases from V and 6 bases from J, the junction contained 10 bases not matched to a gene.

This clonotype was seen only a few times. The CDR3 bases are TGTGCCAGCAGTGTCCTACAGGTCTACAATGAGCAGTTCTTC. This translates into CASSVLQVYNEQFF. The rearrangement links TRBV12-3 or TRBV12-4 to TRBJ2-1; D possibly corresponds to TRBD1 (5 bases). The CDR3 runs to 14 residues. V was cut by 5 bases and J by 3 bases, with 11 bases left in between.

Details on this clonotype: A much bigger clone sits one base away, suggesting this may be a read error. The rearrangement links TRBV29-1 to TRBJ1-2; weak D call: TRBD1 (6 bases). This CDR3 region has 16 residues. Germline CDR1 is SQVTM and CDR2 is ANQGSEA. With 4 bases removed from V and 6 bases from J, the gap between germline ends came to 24 bases. The CDR3 is CSVGDRMWGREDGYTF. DNA of the CDR3: TGCAGCGTTGGAGATCGGATGTGGGGGCGCGAGGATGGCTACACCTTC.

This chain connects TRBV20-1 to TRBJ1-2, with D possibly TRBD1 on 5 matching bases. Germline values: CDR1 DFQATT, CDR2 SNEGSKA (reference sequence). Trimming removed 6 bases from V and 3 bases from J, with 17 bases in between. The CDR3 runs to 14 residues. In nucleotides, the CDR3 is TGCAGTGCGAGGAGCCATGGGGGGGACTATGGCTACACCTTC. Amino acids: CSARSHGGDYGYTF.

The sample holds a few counts of this clonotype. This chain joins TRBV12-3 or TRBV12-4 and TRBJ2-2; a possible D gene is TRBD1 (5 bases). This CDR3 is built from 14 residues. With 6 bases removed from V and 1 base from J, the gap between germline ends came to 9 bases. This CDR3 is CASRRRENTGELFF. The CDR3 DNA sequence: TGTGCCAGCAGACGCAGGGAGAACACCGGGGAGCTGTTTTTT.

This clonotype was counted only a few times. A read error is possible here, since a much larger clone lies one base away. The rearrangement uses TRBV2 and TRBJ1-2, with D possibly being TRBD1 (5 bases). The germline V gene has CDR1 SNHLY and CDR2 FYNNEI. There are 14 residues in the CDR3. CDR3 sequence reads: CAGSEEGSPHGYTF. The CDR3 coding sequence is TGTGCCGGCAGTGAAGAGGGGTCTCCTCATGGCTACACCTTC.